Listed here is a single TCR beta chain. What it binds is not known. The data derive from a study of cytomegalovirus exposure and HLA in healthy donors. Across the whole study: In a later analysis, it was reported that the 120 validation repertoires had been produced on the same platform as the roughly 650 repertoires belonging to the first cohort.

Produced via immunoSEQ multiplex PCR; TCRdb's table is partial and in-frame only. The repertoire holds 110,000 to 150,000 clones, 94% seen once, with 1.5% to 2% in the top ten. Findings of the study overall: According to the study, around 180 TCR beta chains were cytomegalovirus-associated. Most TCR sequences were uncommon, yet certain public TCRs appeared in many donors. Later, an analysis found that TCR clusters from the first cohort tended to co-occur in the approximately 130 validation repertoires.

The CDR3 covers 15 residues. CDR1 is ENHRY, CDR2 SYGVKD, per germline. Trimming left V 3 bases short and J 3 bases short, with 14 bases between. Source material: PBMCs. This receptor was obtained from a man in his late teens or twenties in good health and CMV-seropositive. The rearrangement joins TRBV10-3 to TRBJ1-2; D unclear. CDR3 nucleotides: TGTGCCATCAGTGAATGGGTAGCCCGGGACTATGGCTACACCTTC. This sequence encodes CAISEWVARDYGYTF.